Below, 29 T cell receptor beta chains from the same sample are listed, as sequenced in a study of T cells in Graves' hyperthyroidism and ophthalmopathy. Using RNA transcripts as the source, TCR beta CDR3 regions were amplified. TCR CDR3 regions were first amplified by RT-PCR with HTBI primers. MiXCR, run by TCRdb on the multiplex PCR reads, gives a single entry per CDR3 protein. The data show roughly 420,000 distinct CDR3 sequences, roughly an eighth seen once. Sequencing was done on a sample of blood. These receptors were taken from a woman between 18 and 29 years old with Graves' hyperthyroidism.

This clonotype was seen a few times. The CDR3 DNA is TGTGCCTGGAGTTCCCTAGGACAGGGGTTTTTCACTGAAGCTTTCTTT. Its protein is CAWSSLGQGFFTEAFF. This chain connects TRBV30 to TRBJ1-1; 9 positions match TRBD1. Germline values: CDR1 GTSNPN, CDR2 SVGIG (reference sequence). V lost 2 bases, J lost 4 bases, and 11 bases stayed unmatched. The CDR3 is made up of 16 amino acids.

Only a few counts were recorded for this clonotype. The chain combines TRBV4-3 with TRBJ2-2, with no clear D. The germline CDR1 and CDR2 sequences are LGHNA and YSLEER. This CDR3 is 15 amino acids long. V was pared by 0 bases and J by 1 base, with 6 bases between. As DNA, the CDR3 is TGCGCCAGCAGCCAAGATTCTCGGAACACCGGGGAGCTGTTTTTT. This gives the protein CASSQDSRNTGELFF.

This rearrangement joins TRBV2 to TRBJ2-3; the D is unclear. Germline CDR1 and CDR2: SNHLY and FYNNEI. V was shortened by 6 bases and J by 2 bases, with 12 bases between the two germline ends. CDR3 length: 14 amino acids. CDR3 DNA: TGTGCCAGCAGGCTGCTACTTAACACAGATACGCAGTATTTT. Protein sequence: CASRLLLNTDTQYF. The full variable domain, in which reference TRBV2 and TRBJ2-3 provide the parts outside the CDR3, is EPEVTQTPSHQVTQMGQEVILRCVPISNHLYFYWYRQILGQKVEFLVSFYNNEISEKSEIFDDQFSVERPDGSNFTLKIRSTKLEDSAMYFCASRLLLNTDTQYFGPGTRLTVL.

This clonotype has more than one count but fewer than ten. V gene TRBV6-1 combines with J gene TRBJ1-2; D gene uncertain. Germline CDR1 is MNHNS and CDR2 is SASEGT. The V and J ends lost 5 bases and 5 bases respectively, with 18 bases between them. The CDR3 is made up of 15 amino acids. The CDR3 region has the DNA TGTGCCAGCAGTTATAGTTTGCAGGCGGTATATGGCTACACCTTC. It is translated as CASSYSLQAVYGYTF.

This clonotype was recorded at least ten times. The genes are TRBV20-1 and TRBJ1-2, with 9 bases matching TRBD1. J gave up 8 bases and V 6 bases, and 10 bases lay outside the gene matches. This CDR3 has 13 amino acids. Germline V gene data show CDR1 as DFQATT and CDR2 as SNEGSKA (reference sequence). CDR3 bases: TGCAGTGCGGAACTACAGGGGGCAAGGGGCTACACCTTC. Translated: CSAELQGARGYTF.

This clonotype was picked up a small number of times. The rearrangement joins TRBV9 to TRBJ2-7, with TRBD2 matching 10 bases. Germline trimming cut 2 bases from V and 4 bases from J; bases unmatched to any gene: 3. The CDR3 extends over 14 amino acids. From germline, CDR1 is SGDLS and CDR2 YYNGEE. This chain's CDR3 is CASSVSSGSYEQYF. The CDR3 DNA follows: TGTGCCAGCAGCGTGTCTAGCGGGAGTTACGAGCAGTACTTC.

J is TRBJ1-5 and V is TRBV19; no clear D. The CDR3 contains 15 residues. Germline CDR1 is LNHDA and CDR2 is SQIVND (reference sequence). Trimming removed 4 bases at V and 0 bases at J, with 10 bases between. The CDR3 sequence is CASSTFGDSNQPQHF. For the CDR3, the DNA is TGTGCCAGTAGTACATTTGGGGATAGCAATCAGCCCCAGCATTTT.

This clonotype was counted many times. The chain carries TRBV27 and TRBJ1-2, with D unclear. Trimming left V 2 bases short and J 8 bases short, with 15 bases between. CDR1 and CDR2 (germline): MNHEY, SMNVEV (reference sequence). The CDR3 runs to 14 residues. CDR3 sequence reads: CASSLGVLGSGYTF. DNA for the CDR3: TGTGCCAGCAGTTTAGGGGTACTAGGTAGCGGCTACACCTTC.

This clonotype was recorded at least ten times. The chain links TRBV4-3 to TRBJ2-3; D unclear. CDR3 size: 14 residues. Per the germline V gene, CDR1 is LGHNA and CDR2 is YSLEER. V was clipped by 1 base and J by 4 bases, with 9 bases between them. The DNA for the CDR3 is TGCGCCAGCAGCCAAGGAACCTCTTCAGATACGCAGTATTTT. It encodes CASSQGTSSDTQYF.

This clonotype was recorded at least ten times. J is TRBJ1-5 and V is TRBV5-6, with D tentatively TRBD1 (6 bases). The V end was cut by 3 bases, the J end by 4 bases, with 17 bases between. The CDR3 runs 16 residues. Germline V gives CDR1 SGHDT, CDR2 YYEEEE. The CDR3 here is CASSYPGHRRNQPQHF. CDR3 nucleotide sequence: TGTGCCAGCAGCTATCCGGGACACAGGAGAAATCAGCCCCAGCATTTT.

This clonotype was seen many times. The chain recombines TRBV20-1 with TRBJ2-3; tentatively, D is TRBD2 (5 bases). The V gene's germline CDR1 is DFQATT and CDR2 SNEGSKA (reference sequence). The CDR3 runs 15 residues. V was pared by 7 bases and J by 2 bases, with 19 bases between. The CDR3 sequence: CSVRLPRADTDTQYF. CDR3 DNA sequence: TGCAGTGTCCGACTACCTAGGGCTGACACAGATACGCAGTATTTT.

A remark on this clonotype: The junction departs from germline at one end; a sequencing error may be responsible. The CDR3 loop reads CVSTGVQGGYEQYF. In nucleotides, the CDR3 is TGTGTCAGCACCGGTGTGCAGGGGGGCTACGAGCAGTACTTC. The genes are TRBV2 and TRBJ2-7; possibly TRBD1 for D (7 bases). The CDR3 loop spans 14 amino acids. CDR1 and CDR2 (germline): SNHLY, FYNNEI.

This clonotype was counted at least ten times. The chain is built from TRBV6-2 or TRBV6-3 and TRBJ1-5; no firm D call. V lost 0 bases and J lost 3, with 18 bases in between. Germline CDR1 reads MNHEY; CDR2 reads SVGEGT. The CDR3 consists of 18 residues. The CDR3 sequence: CASSYSQLSIRNNQPQHF. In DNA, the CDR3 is TGTGCCAGCAGTTACTCCCAACTCTCCATACGGAACAATCAGCCCCAGCATTTT.

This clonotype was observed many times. The CDR3 region is CSAGQGDQPQHF. CDR3 in DNA: TGCAGTGCAGGACAGGGAGATCAGCCCCAGCATTTT. The chain carries TRBV20-1 and TRBJ1-5; 8 positions agree with TRBD1. The CDR3 runs 12 residues. V dropped 6 bases and J dropped 5; count of bases not matched to a gene: 3. Germline CDR1 DFQATT, CDR2 SNEGSKA (reference sequence).

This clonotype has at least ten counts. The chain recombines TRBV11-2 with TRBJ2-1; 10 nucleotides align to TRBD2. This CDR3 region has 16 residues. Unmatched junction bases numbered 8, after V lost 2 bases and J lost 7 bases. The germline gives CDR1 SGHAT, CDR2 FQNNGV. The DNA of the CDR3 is TGTGCCAGCAGCTTATTGCTAGCGGGAGAAGCGAATGAGCAGTTCTTC. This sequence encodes CASSLLLAGEANEQFF. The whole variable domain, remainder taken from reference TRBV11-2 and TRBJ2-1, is EAGVAQSPRYKIIEKRQSVAFWCNPISGHATLYWYQQILGQGPKLLIQFQNNGVVDDSQLPKDRFSAERLKGVDSTLKIQPAKLEDSAVYLCASSLLLAGEANEQFFGPGTRLTVL.

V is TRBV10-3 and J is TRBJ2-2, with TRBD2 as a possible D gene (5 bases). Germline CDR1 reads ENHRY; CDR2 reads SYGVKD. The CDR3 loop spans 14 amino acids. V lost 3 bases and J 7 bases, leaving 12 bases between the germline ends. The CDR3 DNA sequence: TGTGCCATCAGTGACTGGCTAGCAGGCGGGGAGCTGTTTTTT. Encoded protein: CAISDWLAGGELFF.

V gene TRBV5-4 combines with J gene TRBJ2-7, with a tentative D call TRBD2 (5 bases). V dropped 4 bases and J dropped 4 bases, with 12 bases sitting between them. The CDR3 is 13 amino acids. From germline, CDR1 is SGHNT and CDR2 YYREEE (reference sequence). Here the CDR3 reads CASSEQLGYEQYF. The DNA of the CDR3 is TGTGCCAGCAGCGAACAACTAGGTTACGAGCAGTACTTC.

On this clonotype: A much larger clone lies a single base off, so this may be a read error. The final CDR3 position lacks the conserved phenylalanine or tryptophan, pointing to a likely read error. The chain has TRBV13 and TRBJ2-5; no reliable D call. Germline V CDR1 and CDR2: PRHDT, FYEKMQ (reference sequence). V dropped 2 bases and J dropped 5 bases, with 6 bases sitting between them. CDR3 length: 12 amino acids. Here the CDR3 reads CASSLNPETQYL. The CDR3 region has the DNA TGTGCCAGCAGCTTAAACCCGGAGACCCAGTACCTC.

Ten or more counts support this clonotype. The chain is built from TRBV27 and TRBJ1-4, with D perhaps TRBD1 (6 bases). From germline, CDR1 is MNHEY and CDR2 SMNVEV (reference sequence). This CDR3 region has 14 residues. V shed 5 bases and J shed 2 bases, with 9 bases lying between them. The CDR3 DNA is TGTGCCAGCAGTGCCACAGGGACTAATGAAAAACTGTTTTTT. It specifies CASSATGTNEKLFF. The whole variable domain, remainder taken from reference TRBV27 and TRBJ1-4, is EAQVTQNPRYLITVTGKKLTVTCSQNMNHEYMSWYRQDPGLGLRQIYYSMNVEVTDKGDVPEGYKVSRKEKRNFPLILESPSPNQTSLYFCASSATGTNEKLFFGSGTQLSVL.

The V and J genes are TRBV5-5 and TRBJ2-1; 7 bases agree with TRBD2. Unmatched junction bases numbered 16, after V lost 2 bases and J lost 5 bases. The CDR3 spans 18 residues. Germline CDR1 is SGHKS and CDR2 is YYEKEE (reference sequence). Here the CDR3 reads CASSFVVRGGERDNEQFF. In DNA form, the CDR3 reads TGTGCCAGCAGCTTCGTGGTTCGGGGAGGGGAAAGGGACAATGAGCAGTTCTTC.

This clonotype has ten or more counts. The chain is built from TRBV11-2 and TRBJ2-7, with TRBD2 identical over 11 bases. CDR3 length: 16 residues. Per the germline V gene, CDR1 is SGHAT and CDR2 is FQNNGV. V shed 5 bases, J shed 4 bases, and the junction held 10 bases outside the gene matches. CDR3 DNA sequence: TGTGCCAGCAGCGTTAGCGTAGCGGGAGGGAGTTACGAGCAGTACTTC. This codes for CASSVSVAGGSYEQYF.

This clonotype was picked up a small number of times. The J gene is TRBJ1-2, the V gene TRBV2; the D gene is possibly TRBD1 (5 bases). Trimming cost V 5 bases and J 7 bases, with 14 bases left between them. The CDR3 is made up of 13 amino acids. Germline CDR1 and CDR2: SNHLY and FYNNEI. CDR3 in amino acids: CASSFTGDSGYTF. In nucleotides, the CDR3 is TGTGCCAGCAGTTTTACGGGGGATTCTGGCTACACCTTC.

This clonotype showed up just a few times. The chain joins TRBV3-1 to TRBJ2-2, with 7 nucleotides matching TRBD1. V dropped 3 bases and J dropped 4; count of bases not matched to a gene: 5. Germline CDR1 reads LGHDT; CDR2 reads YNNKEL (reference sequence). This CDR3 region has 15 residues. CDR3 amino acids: CASSHRQGVTGELFF. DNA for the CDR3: TGTGCCAGCAGCCATCGACAGGGAGTCACCGGGGAGCTGTTTTTT.

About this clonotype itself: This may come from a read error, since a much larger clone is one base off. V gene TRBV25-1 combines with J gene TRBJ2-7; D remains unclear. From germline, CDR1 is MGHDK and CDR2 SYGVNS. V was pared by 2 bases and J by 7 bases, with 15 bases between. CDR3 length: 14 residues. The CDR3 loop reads CASSEDTLGNEQYF. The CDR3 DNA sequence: TGTGCCAGCAGTGAAGACACCCTGGGGAATGAGCAGTACTTC.

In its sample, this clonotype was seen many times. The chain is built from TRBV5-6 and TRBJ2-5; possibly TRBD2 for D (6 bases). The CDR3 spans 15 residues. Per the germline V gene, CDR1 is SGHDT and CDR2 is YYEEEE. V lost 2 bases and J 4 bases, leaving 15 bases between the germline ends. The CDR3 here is CASSFEAGPPETQYF. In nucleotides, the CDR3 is TGTGCCAGCAGCTTCGAAGCGGGCCCGCCAGAGACCCAGTACTTC. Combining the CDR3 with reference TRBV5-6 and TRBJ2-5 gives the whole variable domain DAGVTQSPTHLIKTRGQQVTLRCSPKSGHDTVSWYQQALGQGPQFIFQYYEEEERQRGNFPDRFSGHQFPNYSSELNVNALLLGDSALYLCASSFEAGPPETQYFGPGTRLLVL.

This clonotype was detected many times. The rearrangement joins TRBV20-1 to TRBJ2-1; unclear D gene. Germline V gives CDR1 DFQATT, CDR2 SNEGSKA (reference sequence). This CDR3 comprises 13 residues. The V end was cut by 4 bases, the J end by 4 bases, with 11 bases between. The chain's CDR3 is CSAMQANYNEQFF. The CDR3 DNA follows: TGCAGTGCTATGCAGGCCAATTACAATGAGCAGTTCTTC.

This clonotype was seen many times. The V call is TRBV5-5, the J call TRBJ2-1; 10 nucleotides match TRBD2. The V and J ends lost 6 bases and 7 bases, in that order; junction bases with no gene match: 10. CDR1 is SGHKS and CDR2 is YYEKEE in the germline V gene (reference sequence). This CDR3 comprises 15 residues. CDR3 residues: CASTFLAGATNEQFF. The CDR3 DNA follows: TGTGCCAGCACCTTTCTAGCGGGAGCTACAAATGAGCAGTTCTTC.

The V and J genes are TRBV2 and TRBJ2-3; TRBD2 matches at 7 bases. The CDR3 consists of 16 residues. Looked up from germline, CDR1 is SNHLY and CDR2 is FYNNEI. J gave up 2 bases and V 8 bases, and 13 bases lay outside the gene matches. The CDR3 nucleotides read TGTGCCAGCTCCGAGGGGTCTAGCGGCAACACAGATACGCAGTATTTT. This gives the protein CASSEGSSGNTDTQYF.

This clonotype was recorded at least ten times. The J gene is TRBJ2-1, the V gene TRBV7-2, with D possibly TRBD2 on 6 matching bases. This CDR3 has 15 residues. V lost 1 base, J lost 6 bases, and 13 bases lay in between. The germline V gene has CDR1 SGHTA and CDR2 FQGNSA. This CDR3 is CASSLEVGGINEQFF. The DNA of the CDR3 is TGTGCCAGCAGCTTAGAGGTGGGAGGAATCAATGAGCAGTTCTTC.